This TCR beta chain appears in the sequencing data of a study of CD8+ T cells in alopecia areata. Notes on the study in general: Within the top 100, expanded CD8+ clones significantly decreased with tofacitinib, as did scalp clonality.

This clone was detected a few times. The target antigen is unknown. In each case, RNA was isolated and then reverse transcribed into cDNA as the sequencing template. Clones were read by immunoSEQ multiplex PCR, and TCRdb kept only the in-frame ones, dropping some. The sample yields around 190,000 clones, over 55% seen once. The treatment denotes: oral pan-JAK inhibitor, 5-10 mg twice daily. Collected material from alopecia areata patients comprised lesional scalp punch biopsies and peripheral blood. The source was CD4+ T cells sorted from blood, collected at week 24, from a patient treated with tofacitinib. This TCR was sampled from a human donor with alopecia areata.

The CDR3 spells CASSQEAGQSSYEQYF. CDR3 DNA: TGCGCCAGCAGCCAAGAAGCCGGCCAGAGCTCCTACGAGCAGTACTTC. The chain couples TRBV4-3 to TRBJ2-7; D is unresolved. There are 16 residues in the CDR3. Germline V gene sequence: CDR1 LGHNA, CDR2 YSLEER. V was cut by 0 bases and J by 0 bases, with 12 bases left in between.